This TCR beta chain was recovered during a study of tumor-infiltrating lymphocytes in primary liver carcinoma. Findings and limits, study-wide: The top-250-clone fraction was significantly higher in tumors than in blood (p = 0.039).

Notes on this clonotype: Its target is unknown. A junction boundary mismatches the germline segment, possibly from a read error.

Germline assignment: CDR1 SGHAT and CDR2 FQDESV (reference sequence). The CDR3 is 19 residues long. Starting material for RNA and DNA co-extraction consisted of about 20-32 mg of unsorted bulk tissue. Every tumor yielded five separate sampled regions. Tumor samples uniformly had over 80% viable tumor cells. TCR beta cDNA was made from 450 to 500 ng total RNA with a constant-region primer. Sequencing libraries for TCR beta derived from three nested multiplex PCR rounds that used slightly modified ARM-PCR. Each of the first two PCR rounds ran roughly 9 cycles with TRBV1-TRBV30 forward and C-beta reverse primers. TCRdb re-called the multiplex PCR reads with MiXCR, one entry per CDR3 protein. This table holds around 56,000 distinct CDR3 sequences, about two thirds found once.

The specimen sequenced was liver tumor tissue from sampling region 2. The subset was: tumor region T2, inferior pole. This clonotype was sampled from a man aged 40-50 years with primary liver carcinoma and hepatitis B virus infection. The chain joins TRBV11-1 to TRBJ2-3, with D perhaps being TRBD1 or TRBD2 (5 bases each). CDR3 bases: TGTGCCAGTAGCTCTGGGGGAAGCTCTGTTGGAGCCCTCACAGATACGCAGTATTTT. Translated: CASSSGGSSVGALTDTQYF.